This T cell receptor (beta chain) was observed in a study of cytomegalovirus exposure and HLA in healthy donors. Study-level findings and limits: The majority of CMV-associated TCR beta chains were reported as apparently HLA-restricted in a later analysis. Testing in vitro showed a few CMV-associated chains specific for CMV antigens.

Researchers ran the PCR with 60 Vbeta and 13 Jbeta primers. In the original processing: Later analysis identified 65 million to 80 million unique TCR beta chains, 9 million to 13 million shared. The assay was immunoSEQ multiplex PCR, and TCRdb's table has in-frame clones only and misses some. V and J calls and clone size follow that table, whereas D and trimming were derived from the DNA. Found here are approximately 120,000 clones, about three quarters of them singletons; the top ten hold more than 10%. Concerning this clone: Its antigen remains unknown.

Germline loops: CDR1 MNHNY, CDR2 SVGAGI (reference sequence). The CDR3 extends over 12 amino acids. V lost 7 bases and J 14 bases, leaving 18 bases between the germline ends. This clonotype was obtained from a woman aged 40 to 50 in good health and CMV-seropositive. The sample consisted of PBMCs. The genes are TRBV6-6 and TRBJ2-1; TRBD1 is a possible D gene (6 bases). This chain's CDR3 is CASNPPGHRKFF. In DNA form, the CDR3 reads TGTGCCAGCAATCCACCGGGACATAGGAAGTTCTTC.